This T cell receptor (beta chain) was documented in a study of CD8 T cells in ankylosing spondylitis (dated 2017 in TCRdb). With regard to the full study: T cell receptor beta repertoires were profiled in healthy donors and ankylosing spondylitis patients so that disease-linked TCR variants could be found. The full study cohort comprised around 25 ankylosing spondylitis patients and approximately 100 healthy donors. Peripheral blood samples were taken, and synovial fluid was additionally collected from ankylosing spondylitis patients. Overall study results and their limits: In peripheral blood, the disease-linked clones were found at relatively low frequencies and had a CD8+ phenotype. The disease-linked clones were reported as significantly enriched in matched synovial fluid samples from ankylosing spondylitis patients. Some motif variants had previously been reported in the synovial fluid and blood of reactive arthritis patients, which suggests shared mechanisms of disease initiation. Blood from ankylosing spondylitis patients appeared to be characterized by a TCR beta motif composed of eight highly homologous amino acid variants.

Data came from an Illumina HiSeq 2500. Quantitative 5'-RACE with molecular barcodes was the method used to prepare the TCR beta libraries. For the original study's pipeline: A new computational method based on a probabilistic model of VDJ rearrangement was used to identify disease-linked TCR variants. TCRdb reran the public reads through fastp at Q25 and MiXCR, keeping productive beta chains. One record per CDR3 amino acid sequence lists the most common genes and DNA. TCRdb's processing, not the authors' own work, is the source of the V and J calls. Here the sample has under 250,000 distinct CDR3 sequences; roughly a third occur a single time. Of the sample, roughly 4.2% falls within the top ten clones. The CDR3 holds 14 amino acids from the cysteine to the phenylalanine. Only CDR3 DNA remains: 42 bases, in frame from the first base. The CDR1 and CDR2 encoded by the germline V gene are SQVTM and ANQGSEA. Ends trimmed: V by 3 bases, J by 1 base; bases unmatched to a gene: 2.

Remarks on this clonotype: Its recognized antigen is unknown. There are no base qualities to consult, and no much larger clone falls within one base.

This clonotype originated in a male donor with ankylosing spondylitis or in good health (not recorded which). The chain links TRBV29-1 with TRBJ2-3; 9 central nucleotides agree with TRBD1. Sequencing used blood, either unsorted or a sorted T cell fraction (not recorded which). CDR3 protein: CSVEDRGGTDTQYF. The nucleotides are TGCAGCGTTGAGGACAGGGGTGGCACAGATACGCAGTATTTT.